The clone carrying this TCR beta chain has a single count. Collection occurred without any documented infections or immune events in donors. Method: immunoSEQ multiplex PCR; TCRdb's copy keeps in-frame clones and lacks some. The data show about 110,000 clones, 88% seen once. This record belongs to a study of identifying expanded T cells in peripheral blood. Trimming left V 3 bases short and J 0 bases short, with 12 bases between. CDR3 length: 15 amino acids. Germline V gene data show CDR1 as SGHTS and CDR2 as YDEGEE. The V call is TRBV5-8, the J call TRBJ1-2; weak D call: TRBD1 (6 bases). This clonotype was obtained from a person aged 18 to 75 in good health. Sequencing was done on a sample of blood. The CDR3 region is CASSSLGAANYGYTF. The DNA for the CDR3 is TGTGCCAGCAGCTCGTTGGGGGCAGCTAACTATGGCTACACCTTC.